These T cell receptor beta chains were read from a single sample in a study of T cell responses to AZD1222 COVID-19 vaccine. Method: immunoSEQ multiplex PCR; TCRdb's copy keeps in-frame clones and lacks some. The sample gives 120,000 to 150,000 clones, 90% to 95% of which show up once; less than 0.95% is in the top ten. Material: peripheral blood, obtained on day 0 of MenACWY control vaccination. The origin of the receptors is an adult in good health. The CDR3 runs from the conserved cysteine through the conserved F or W. The order of the fields is D gene, CDR3 length, clone size, V gene, J gene, CDR3 DNA, CDR3 protein. The D gene is left open where the match is weak. Clone size is not always given. Where it is, it says once, few, many or a class for expanded clones.

TRBD1	15	.	TRBV7-9	TRBJ1-2	TGTGCCAGCAGCTTACCGGGACAGACTAACTATGGCTACACCTTC	CASSLPGQTNYGYTF
TRBD1	14	.	TRBV7-2	TRBJ1-6	TGTGCCAGCAGCTGGACAGGGGAGGACTCACCCCTCCACTTT	CASSWTGEDSPLHF
.	13	few	TRBV4-3	TRBJ1-3	TGCGCCAGCAGCCCCACGCTAGGAAACACCATATATTTT	CASSPTLGNTIYF
.	17	.	TRBV2	TRBJ2-1	TGTGCCAGCAGTGAAGCGAATCTTGGCGGGTCCTACAATGAGCAGTTCTTC	CASSEANLGGSYNEQFF
.	12	.	TRBV7-3	TRBJ2-2	TGTGCCAGCATCCCCGCCCCCGGGGAGCTGTTTTTT	CASIPAPGELFF
.	15	.	TRBV3-1/TRBV3-2	TRBJ2-1	TGTGCCAGCAGCCAAGGTGGGAGAGGTGGCAATGAGCAGTTCTTC	CASSQGGRGGNEQFF
.	16	.	TRBV4-3	TRBJ1-1	TGCGCCAGCAGCCAAGTGTGGGGGGGGACGAACACTGAAGCTTTCTTT	CASSQVWGGTNTEAFF
.	14	.	TRBV18	TRBJ2-3	TGTGCCAGCTCACCACTGGACGCCACAGATACGCAGTATTTT	CASSPLDATDTQYF
.	17	.	TRBV7-8	TRBJ1-6	TGTGCCAGCAGCCCACCCACAGCCGGGACCAATAATTCACCCCTCCACTTT	CASSPPTAGTNNSPLHF
.	13	.	TRBV9	TRBJ1-2	TGTGCCAGCAGCGTAGGTGCAAGCTATGGCTACACCTTC	CASSVGASYGYTF
.	13	.	TRBV19	TRBJ1-2	TGTGCCAGTAGTATCTCCAACTTTCGTGGCTACACCTTC	CASSISNFRGYTF
.	13	.	TRBV11-3	TRBJ1-1	TGTGCCAGCAGCTTAGTCGGGACGACTGAAGCTTTCTTT	CASSLVGTTEAFF
.	11	.	TRBV7-9	TRBJ2-7	TGTGCCAGCAGCGTGGGACGCGAGCAGTACTTC	CASSVGREQYF
TRBD2	15	.	TRBV19	TRBJ2-7	TGTGCCAGTAGTATAGAACACGGGACTAGCTACGAGCAGTACTTC	CASSIEHGTSYEQYF
.	15	few	TRBV10-2	TRBJ1-2	TGCGCCACCAGCATGGAGAAGGGTCAGAGCTATGGCTACACCTTC	CATSMEKGQSYGYTF
.	17	.	TRBV15	TRBJ2-5	TGTGCCACCAGCCCTCAAAGGGGCGGTTACTTCGGTGAGACCCAGTACTTC	CATSPQRGGYFGETQYF
.	13	.	TRBV15	TRBJ2-5	TGTGCCACCAGCAGAGATCTACCAGAGACCCAGTACTTC	CATSRDLPETQYF
TRBD1	13	.	TRBV2	TRBJ2-5	TGTGCCAGCAGTCCTAGGACAGGAGAGACCCAGTACTTC	CASSPRTGETQYF
.	17	few	TRBV6-1	TRBJ1-5	TGTGCCAGCAGTGCCGAGAGGGCCTCGTTAGGTGGACAGCCCCAGCATTTT	CASSAERASLGGQPQHF
.	14	.	TRBV19	TRBJ2-2	TGTGCCAGTGTTGACAGGTCGTCCACCGGGGAGCTGTTTTTT	CASVDRSSTGELFF
.	13	.	TRBV7-2	TRBJ1-3	TGTGCCAGCAGCTCATCCCCGCGAAACACCATATATTTT	CASSSSPRNTIYF
.	16	.	TRBV7-2	TRBJ2-2	TGTGCCAGCAGCGGCCGGGACAGTTTAGGAGGGGGGGAGCTGTTTTTT	CASSGRDSLGGGELFF
TRBD1	15	.	TRBV19	TRBJ1-2	TGTGCCAGTAGTCCTGGGACAGGGAGGGACTATGGCTACACCTTC	CASSPGTGRDYGYTF
.	15	.	TRBV5-4	TRBJ1-3	TGTGCCAGCAGCCAGGGAGGGGTAAGAGGAAACACCATATATTTT	CASSQGGVRGNTIYF
.	13	once	TRBV7-9	TRBJ1-2	TGTGCCAGCAGCTCATTTTATACACATGGCTACACCTTC	CASSSFYTHGYTF
TRBD2	16	.	TRBV24-1	TRBJ2-7	TGTGCCACCAGTGATCCCACACTAGCGGGAGTAGAAGAGCAGTACTTC	CATSDPTLAGVEEQYF
.	15	.	TRBV5-8	TRBJ1-4	TGTGCCAGCAGACCGGGGTGGGATAATAACGAAAAACTGTTTTTT	CASRPGWDNNEKLFF
.	13	.	TRBV19	TRBJ1-5	TGTGCCAGCCAGGGGTATAGCAATCAGCCCCAGCATTTT	CASQGYSNQPQHF
.	14	.	TRBV28	TRBJ2-7	TGTGCCAGCAGTTTTTTGGCCTTAACCTACGAGCAGTACTTC	CASSFLALTYEQYF
.	14	.	TRBV6-1	TRBJ1-4	TGTGCCAGCAGCCCCTCCGGGAATGGCGAAAAACTGTTTTTT	CASSPSGNGEKLFF
TRBD1	14	.	TRBV29-1	TRBJ2-7	TGCAGCGCTGCTTCGACAGGGAATTCCTACGAGCAGTACTTC	CSAASTGNSYEQYF
.	13	.	TRBV6-1	TRBJ2-1	TGTGCCAGCAGTGAAAAATTGGGCACTGAGCAGTTCTTC	CASSEKLGTEQFF
.	14	.	TRBV7-2	TRBJ1-6	TGTGCCAGCAGCTCGGACAGTTATAATTCACCCCTCCACTTT	CASSSDSYNSPLHF
.	12	.	TRBV6-6	TRBJ2-3	TGTGCCAGCAGGGATTCCACAGATACGCAGTATTTT	CASRDSTDTQYF
.	12	.	TRBV5-1	TRBJ1-1	TGCGCCAGCAGCTTGGTGGGTGGTGAAGCTTTCTTT	CASSLVGGEAFF
TRBD1	15	.	TRBV4-1	TRBJ1-5	TGCGCCAGCAGCCCTACCGGACAGGGCAATCAGCCCCAGCATTTT	CASSPTGQGNQPQHF
TRBD2	18	.	TRBV4-3	TRBJ2-2	TGCGCCAGCAGCCAAGTGCTAGCGGGGGGGCCGAACACCGGGGAGCTGTTTTTT	CASSQVLAGGPNTGELFF
TRBD2	15	.	TRBV7-2	TRBJ2-7	TGTGCCAGCAGCTTAGGAGCGGGGGGGCAATACGAGCAGTACTTC	CASSLGAGGQYEQYF
.	13	.	TRBV19	TRBJ1-5	TGTGCCAGTAGTATATTGGGGGACCAGCCCCAGCATTTT	CASSILGDQPQHF
.	15	once	TRBV7-2	TRBJ1-1	TGTGCCAGCAGCTTAGCGGCCTGGGGCGGCACTGAAGCTTTCTTT	CASSLAAWGGTEAFF
TRBD1	14	.	TRBV29-1	TRBJ2-7	TGCAGCGTCCCCGGGACAGGGGTGACCTACGAGCAGTACTTC	CSVPGTGVTYEQYF
.	14	once	TRBV19	TRBJ1-5	TGTGCCAGTAGTATAGAGACAGTGGATCAGCCCCAGCATTTT	CASSIETVDQPQHF